This T cell receptor beta chain was identified during a study of cytomegalovirus exposure and HLA in healthy donors. Regarding the study as a whole: V- and J-gene trimming in TCR beta was tied to a missense DCLRE1C variant by an analysis performed later. Another analysis was done later, and it associated over 15,000 TCR beta sequences with HLA alleles at 0.05 false discovery rate.

Germline V gives CDR1 SNHLY, CDR2 FYNNEI. The length of the CDR3 is 14 residues. The junction had 3 bases not matched to a gene; V was cut back by 6 bases and J by 2 bases. With respect to this clone: Its specificity is not known.

The PCR was carried out with 60 Vbeta primers and 13 Jbeta primers. In the original analysis: Later analysis identified some 88 million unique TCR beta chains, about 11 million shared. The table came from immunoSEQ multiplex PCR; TCRdb's copy has only in-frame clones and leaves some out. From that table come the V and J calls and clone size; the DNA was used to work out D and trimming. The data contain around 160,000 clones, more than 70% of them singletons. This sequence originates from a male donor in good health and CMV-seronegative. Sequencing input: PBMCs. The gene calls are TRBV2 and TRBJ1-5, with 8 positions matching TRBD1. CDR3 amino acids: CASSGQGGNQPQHF. The CDR3 DNA reads as TGTGCCAGCAGCGGACAGGGAGGCAATCAGCCCCAGCATTTT.